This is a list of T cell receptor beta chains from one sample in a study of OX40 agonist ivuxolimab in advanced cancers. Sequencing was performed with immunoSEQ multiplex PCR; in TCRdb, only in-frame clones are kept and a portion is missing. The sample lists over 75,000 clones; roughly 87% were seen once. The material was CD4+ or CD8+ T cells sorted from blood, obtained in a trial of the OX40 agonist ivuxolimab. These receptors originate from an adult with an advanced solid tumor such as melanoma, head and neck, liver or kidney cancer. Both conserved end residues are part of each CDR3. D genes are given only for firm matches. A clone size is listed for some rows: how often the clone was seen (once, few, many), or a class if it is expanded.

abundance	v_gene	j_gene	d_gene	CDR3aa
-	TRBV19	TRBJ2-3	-	CASIGMFTDTQYF
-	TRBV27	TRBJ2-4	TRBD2	CASSLGHSGGAKNIQYF
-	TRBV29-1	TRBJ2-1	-	CSVEDLPPWNEQFF
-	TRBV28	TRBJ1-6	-	CASIPGGVDNSPLHF
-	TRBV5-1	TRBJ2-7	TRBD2	CASSSQRDGEQYF
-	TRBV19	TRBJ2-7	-	CASSRDGAYEQYF
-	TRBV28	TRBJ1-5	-	CASSTRRYNQPQHF
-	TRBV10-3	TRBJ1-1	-	CAISEQGNTEAFF
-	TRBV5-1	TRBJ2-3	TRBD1	CATQRAPGQVRTDTQYF
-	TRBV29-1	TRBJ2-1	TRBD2	CSVDAVASGSVFYNEQFF
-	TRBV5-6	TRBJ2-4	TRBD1	CASSSSGTGVVQYF
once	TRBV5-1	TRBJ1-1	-	CASSPNDRFEAFF
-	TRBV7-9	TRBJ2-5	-	CASSFLGETQYF
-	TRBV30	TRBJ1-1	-	CAWSVPRTALNTEAFF